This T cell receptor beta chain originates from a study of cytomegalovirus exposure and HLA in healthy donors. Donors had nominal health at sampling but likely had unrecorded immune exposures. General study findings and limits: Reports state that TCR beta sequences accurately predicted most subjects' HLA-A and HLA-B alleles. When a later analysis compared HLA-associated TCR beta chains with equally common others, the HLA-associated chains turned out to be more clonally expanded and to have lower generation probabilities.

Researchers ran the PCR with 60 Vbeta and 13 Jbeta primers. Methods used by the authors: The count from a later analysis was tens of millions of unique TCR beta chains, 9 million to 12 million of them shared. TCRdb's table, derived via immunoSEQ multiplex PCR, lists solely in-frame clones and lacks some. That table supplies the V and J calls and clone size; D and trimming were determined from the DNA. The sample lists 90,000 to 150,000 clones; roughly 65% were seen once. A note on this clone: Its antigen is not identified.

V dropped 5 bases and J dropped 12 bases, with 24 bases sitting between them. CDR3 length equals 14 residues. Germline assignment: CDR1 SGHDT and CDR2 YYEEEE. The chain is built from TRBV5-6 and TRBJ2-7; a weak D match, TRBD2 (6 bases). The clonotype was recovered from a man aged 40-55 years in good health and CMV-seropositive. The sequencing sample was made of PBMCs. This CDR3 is CASSGKNLAGFLYF. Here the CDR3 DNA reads TGTGCCAGCAGTGGGAAAAACCTCGCGGGGTTTCTGTACTTC.